What follows are 27 T cell receptor beta chains derived from one specimen sequenced in a study of tumor-infiltrating lymphocytes in primary liver carcinoma (TCRdb year 2017). These reads were obtained on an Illumina HiSeq 2500. Starting from 450 to 500 ng total RNA, TCRbeta-specific cDNA was produced by reverse transcription with a constant-region primer and ProtoScript II reverse transcriptase. Three nested multiplex PCR rounds, following a slightly modified ARM-PCR procedure, were used to build the TCRbeta libraries. The first two PCR rounds used multiplex TRBV1-TRBV30 forward primers with a Cbeta reverse primer, each for 10 cycles. TCRdb reanalyzed the raw reads on its own, using fastp at Q25 for trimming and MiXCR for clone calling, and kept in-frame beta chains. Duplicate CDR3 protein sequences are folded into a single record with the most common DNA and genes. The sample contains roughly 70,000 distinct CDR3 sequences, roughly 70% of them found a single time. The top ten clones comprise roughly 40% of the sample.

Total RNA and DNA were co-extracted without cell sorting from roughly 20-30 mg of bulk tissue using the AllPrep DNA/RNA mini kit. What was sequenced was liver tumor tissue from sampling region 4. This specimen's cell subset or site label, per the study, means: tumor region T4, right-lateral pole. The receptors stem from a man aged 40-50 years with primary liver carcinoma and hepatitis B virus infection.

This clonotype was seen a single time. A much larger clone sits a single nucleotide away, making a read error possible. J is TRBJ1-3 and V is TRBV6-6, with TRBD1 matching 10 bases. This CDR3 contains 15 residues. Trimming cost V 4 bases and J 6 bases; bases outside gene matches: 6. CDR1 and CDR2 from the germline V gene are MNHNY and SVGAGI (reference sequence). In DNA, the CDR3 is TGTGCCAGCAGTTCGGACAGGGGGTACGAAAACACCATATATTTT. Translated: CASSSDRGYENTIYF.

Notes on this clonotype: The junction departs from germline at one end; a sequencing error may be responsible. The V and J genes are TRBV11-2 and TRBJ2-1; D is ambiguous. The germline V gene has CDR1 SGHAT and CDR2 FQNNGV. This CDR3 comprises 14 residues. Written as DNA, the CDR3 is TGTACCAGCAGCTTGTACTTGCTAGTTAGTGAGCAGTTCTTC. Its translation: CTSSLYLLVSEQFF.

Regarding this clonotype: A read error may explain this, as a much larger clone is one base away. The chain recombines TRBV11-1 with TRBJ2-3; no reliable D call. Germline V CDR1 and CDR2: SGHAT, FQDESV (reference sequence). Trimming took off 4 bases at V and 3 bases at J, with 8 bases between the two ends. The CDR3 contains 13 residues. CDR3 coding DNA: TGTGCCAGCAGCTCTATTGATACAGATACGCAGTATTTT. It encodes CASSSIDTDTQYF.

This clonotype was seen a single time. An end of the junction does not agree with germline; a read error may underlie this. The genes are TRBV6-2 or TRBV6-3 and TRBJ2-5, with TRBD2 matching 9 bases. CDR3 size: 14 residues. Germline V gives CDR1 MNHEY, CDR2 SVGEGT. The CDR3 DNA is TGTACCAGCAACCAGCGGGGGGCTAAAGAGACCCAGTACTTC. Translation: CTSNQRGAKETQYF.

This clonotype turned up a few times. J is TRBJ2-3 and V is TRBV12-3 or TRBV12-4; D possibly corresponds to TRBD2 (5 bases). The CDR3 is 13 residues long. The V and J ends lost 4 bases and 1 base respectively, with 6 bases between them. The CDR3: CASSSRGTDTQYF. The CDR3 DNA reads as TGTGCCAGCAGTTCGAGGGGCACAGATACGCAGTATTTT.

The rearrangement uses TRBV29-1 and TRBJ2-1; D unclear. The CDR3 length is 16 residues. The germline V gene has CDR1 SQVTM and CDR2 ANQGSEA. The CDR3 DNA reads TGCAGTGTCGCCATGCTTCGGCCCTGTTCCCGTCAAGAGCAGTTCTTC. Translated: CSVAMLRPCSRQEQFF.

To note about this clonotype: The junction departs from germline at one end; a sequencing error may be responsible. This chain joins TRBV6-1 and TRBJ2-2; no reliable D call. The CDR3 covers 15 residues. Germline V gives CDR1 MNHNS, CDR2 SASEGT. CDR3 DNA: TGTGCCAGCAGTGAAGGGTGGTGGCTCACCAGGGAGCTGTTTTTT. Its protein is CASSEGWWLTRELFF.

For this clonotype: One junction end disagrees with the germline gene, perhaps due to a read error. The chain links TRBV9 to TRBJ1-3; perhaps TRBD1 as D (5 bases). This CDR3 is built from 13 residues. In germline, CDR1 is SGDLS, CDR2 YYNGEE. CDR3 protein: CASSVGDGDTIYF. CDR3 in DNA: TGTGCCAGCAGTGTAGGGGATGGAGACACCATATATTTT.

A remark on this clonotype: Germline and junction disagree at one end, which may indicate a read error. The CDR3 sequence is CANRSGQGEETQYF. CDR3 DNA: TGTGCCAACAGAAGTGGACAGGGAGAGGAGACCCAGTACTTT. This chain uses TRBV6-2 or TRBV6-3 with TRBJ2-5, with TRBD1 identical over 8 bases. Germline CDR1 and CDR2: MNHEY and SVGEGT. The CDR3 runs 14 residues.

This clonotype was seen at least ten times. This clone may be a read error of a much larger clone one base away. J is TRBJ1-5 and V is TRBV11-3; D possibly matches TRBD1 or TRBD2 (5 bases each). The last part of the DNA fits TRBJ2-3 better; the J call may be wrong. The CDR3 spans 15 residues. Germline CDR1 is SGHNT and CDR2 is YENEEA. CDR3 nucleotide sequence: TGTGCCAGCAGCTTAGATCTGGGGGTGGCTCAGCCCCAGTATTTT. Translating gives CASSLDLGVAQPQYF.

The chain is built from TRBV29-1 and TRBJ2-6; TRBD1 agrees at 10 bases. Germline V CDR1 and CDR2: SQVTM, ANQGSEA. The CDR3 runs to 18 residues. V lost 5 bases, J lost 2 bases, and 12 bases stayed unmatched. CDR3 DNA sequence: TGCAGCGTTTTTACAACCGGGACAGGGGCAGCTGGGGCCAACGTCCTGACTTTC. As protein: CSVFTTGTGAAGANVLTF.

For this clonotype: A junction end diverges from the germline sequence, so it may reflect a read error. The rearrangement joins TRBV5-4 to TRBJ2-7; the D gene is possibly TRBD1 (6 bases). The germline CDR1 and CDR2 sequences are SGHNT and YYREEE (reference sequence). The length of the CDR3 is 14 residues. The CDR3 protein is CASGQGQGVYVQYF. The CDR3 nucleotides read TGTGCCAGCGGCCAGGGGCAGGGAGTCTACGTGCAGTACTTC.

A remark on this clonotype: The junction departs from the called germline gene at one end, perhaps through a read error. This chain links TRBV5-6 with TRBJ2-6; 8 bases map to TRBD1. Germline assignment: CDR1 SGHDT and CDR2 YYEEEE. The CDR3 loop spans 18 amino acids. The CDR3, as DNA: TGTGCCAGCAACTTGTGGACAGGGTGGCTTTCTGGGGCCGACGTCCTGACTTTC. Its translation: CASNLWTGWLSGADVLTF.

This clonotype was seen a single time. The CDR3 carries no conserved terminal phenylalanine or tryptophan, so it likely arises from a read error. The chain joins TRBV20-1 to TRBJ2-5; 8 positions agree with TRBD2. The CDR3 is made up of 16 amino acids. Germline assignment: CDR1 DFQATT and CDR2 SNEGSKA (reference sequence). CDR3 DNA: TGCAATGTCCTAAGTGTCAGCGGGAGAGTAGGGGAGACCCAGTACTTA. Translated, it gives CNVLSVSGRVGETQYL.

This sequence joins TRBV11-2 and TRBJ2-7, with 14 bases that match TRBD2. Trimming at V came to 8 bases and at J to 7 bases, leaving 10 bases not matched to a gene. The CDR3 sequence is 15 residues long. In germline, CDR1 is SGHAT, CDR2 FQNNGV. The chain's CDR3 is CASGQGLAGGDEQYF. CDR3 sequence (DNA): TGTGCCAGCGGCCAAGGACTAGCGGGAGGCGATGAGCAGTACTTC.

Worth noting for this clonotype: This may arise from a read error, as a much more abundant clone is one base away. The conserved phenylalanine or tryptophan normally closing the CDR3 is absent here, so this likely arose from a read error. V gene TRBV29-1 combines with J gene TRBJ1-1; 8 nucleotides line up with TRBD1. The CDR3 contains 12 residues. Germline CDR1 SQVTM, CDR2 ANQGSEA. V dropped 6 bases and J dropped 5; count of bases not matched to a gene: 5. DNA of the CDR3: TGCAGCGTGGGGACAGGCATGACTGAAGCTTTCCTT. Residues: CSVGTGMTEAFL.

The chain has TRBV6-5 and TRBJ2-1; D might be TRBD2 (6 bases). Trimming shortened V by 4 bases and J by 8 bases, and 33 bases separated the two germline ends. Germline CDR1 and CDR2: MNHEY and SVGAGI. The CDR3 totals 20 residues. CDR3 loop: CASSCSNFQGGTPIFDEQFF. CDR3 nucleotides: TGTGCCAGCAGTTGCTCGAATTTCCAAGGCGGGACTCCTATATTCGATGAGCAGTTCTTC.

CDR3 bases: TGTGCCAGCAGCCAATGGGGTTTACTGACTTGCGTGAGGGCCGTAGAGACCCAGTACTTC. Amino acid sequence: CASSQWGLLTCVRAVETQYF. This chain links TRBV6-6 with TRBJ2-5; weak D call: TRBD2 (5 bases). The CDR3 length is 20 residues. Trimming stripped 6 bases from V and 4 bases from J, with 33 bases between. The germline V gene encodes CDR1 MNHNY and CDR2 SVGAGI (reference sequence).

Note on this clonotype: A read error may account for a junction end that differs from germline. The chain recombines TRBV28 with TRBJ1-6; 9 nucleotides match TRBD1. Germline values: CDR1 MDHEN, CDR2 SYDVKM. The CDR3 consists of 15 residues. CDR3 amino acids: CASGTGRAYNSPLHF. As DNA, the CDR3 is TGTGCCAGCGGGACAGGGCGGGCCTATAATTCACCTCTCCACTTT.

As to this clonotype: The junction departs from germline at one end; a sequencing error may be responsible. This rearrangement joins TRBV12-5 to TRBJ2-1, with TRBD2 matching over 11 bases. The germline V gene encodes CDR1 LGHNT and CDR2 FRNRAP. The CDR3 covers 14 residues. CDR3 loop: CASAISGRAAEQFF. DNA for the CDR3: TGCGCTAGCGCGATTAGCGGGAGGGCCGCTGAGCAGTTCTTC.

With regard to this clonotype: Germline and junction disagree at one end, which may indicate a read error. The DNA of the CDR3 is TGTGCCATCAGTGAGTCGACATCTAGCGGGGTACCCTACGAGCATTACTTC. Encoded protein: CAISESTSSGVPYEHYF. This chain connects TRBV10-3 to TRBJ2-7; 9 bases agree with TRBD2. Germline V lookup: CDR1 ENHRY, CDR2 SYGVKD. This CDR3 spans 17 amino acids.

On this clonotype: This CDR3 is missing its conserved last phenylalanine or tryptophan, likely due to a read error. The CDR3 DNA follows: TGTGCCATCAGTGAATATGAGGGCGAACAGCCCCAGCATTCT. Translating gives CAISEYEGEQPQHS. V gene TRBV10-3 combines with J gene TRBJ1-5; D uncertain. Germline CDR1 and CDR2: ENHRY and SYGVKD. The CDR3 length is 14 residues. Deletions cut 3 bases from V and 7 bases from J, with 13 bases between.

About this clonotype itself: Lacking the conserved final phenylalanine or tryptophan, this CDR3 likely reflects a read error. The V call is TRBV7-2, the J call TRBJ2-1; a weak D match, TRBD2 (6 bases). Germline CDR1 is SGHTA and CDR2 is FQGNSA. Between the trimmed V and J ends, which lost 9 bases and 9 bases, there was a span of 15 bases. This CDR3 has 12 residues. This CDR3 is CARSLTGAEQFL. The CDR3 nucleotides read TGTGCCAGGAGCCTAACGGGAGCTGAGCAGTTCCTC.

This clonotype was seen more than once but under ten times. This chain joins TRBV9 and TRBJ2-2; TRBD1 matches 7 bases. CDR3 size: 17 residues. J lost 6 bases, V lost 4 bases, and 15 bases had no gene match. The germline V gene encodes CDR1 SGDLS and CDR2 YYNGEE. CDR3 protein: CASSTRQGGGFAGELFF. DNA for the CDR3: TGTGCCAGCAGCACACGACAGGGCGGCGGATTCGCCGGGGAGCTGTTTTTT. Full variable domain (missing parts from reference TRBV9 and TRBJ2-2): DSGVTQTPKHLITATGQRVTLRCSPRSGDLSVYWYQQSLDQGLQFLIQYYNGEERAKGNILERFSAQQFPDLHSELNLSSLELGDSALYFCASSTRQGGGFAGELFFGEGSRLTVL.

As to this clonotype: One end of the junction fails to match germline, which may point to a read error. The rearrangement links TRBV11-2 to TRBJ2-2; 7 positions match TRBD2. The CDR3 is 15 amino acids. CDR1 is SGHAT, CDR2 FQNNGV, per germline. DNA for the CDR3: TGTGCCAGCAGGCCCAGTCGGGAGGTAATCTGGGAACTGTTTTTT. Residues: CASRPSREVIWELFF.

The chain uses TRBV5-1 and TRBJ2-2, with D tentatively TRBD1 (6 bases). The V end was cut by 4 bases, the J end by 5 bases, with 15 bases between. The V gene's germline CDR1 is SGHRS and CDR2 YFSETQ. The CDR3 has 15 residues. The DNA for the CDR3 is TGCGCCAGCAGCCAGGGACATGGTGGGACCGGGGAGCTGTTTTTT. This translates into CASSQGHGGTGELFF. Drawing the rest from reference TRBV5-1 and TRBJ2-2, the complete variable domain is KAGVTQTPRYLIKTRGQQVTLSCSPISGHRSVSWYQQTPGQGLQFLFEYFSETQRNKGNFPGRFSGRQFSNSRSEMNVSTLELGDSALYLCASSQGHGGTGELFFGEGSRLTVL.

This clonotype appeared a few times. Compared with germline, one end of the junction differs, possibly owing to a read error. The V call is TRBV6-1, the J call TRBJ2-1; D may be TRBD2 (5 bases). Germline-derived CDR1 and CDR2 are MNHNS and SASEGT. This CDR3 region has 12 residues. The CDR3 nucleotides are TGTGCCTGCAGGCGGTCGATCAATGAGCGGCTCTTC. It encodes CACRRSINERLF.